This TCR beta chain emerged from a study of metastatic and nonmetastatic thyroid tumors. General study findings and limits: As reported, TCR beta diversity in blood and tumor was significantly higher in malignant thyroid tumors than in benign nodules.

There were no patients who had received any treatment before thyroid surgery. Germline loops: CDR1 MNHNS, CDR2 SASEGT. The CDR3 extends over 17 amino acids. V dropped 2 bases and J dropped 0 bases, with 17 bases sitting between them. In the original processing: A distant-metastasis classifier for papillary thyroid cancer was built using CDR3 differences across clinicopathological groups. Using MiXCR, TCRdb re-called clones from the PCR reads. These V and J calls are TCRdb output, not the study's own analysis. The sample holds about 16,000 clones, 25% to 30% seen once. Note on this clone: Its specificity is unknown.

The TCR originated in a male donor with papillary thyroid cancer or a benign thyroid nodule (not recorded which). Some clones in this sample may be carry-over from other donors' samples. The chain is built from TRBV6-1 and TRBJ2-7; perhaps TRBD1 as D (6 bases). The sample consisted of tumor tissue. The CDR3 region has the DNA TGTGCCAGCAGTGAATATCGTACAGGGTGTATCTCCTACGAGCAGTACTTC. Translated: CASSEYRTGCISYEQYF.